The present TCR beta chain was sequenced within a study of identical twins. The study's findings and limits: Twin pairs had excess sharing that was weaker in beta out-of-frame sequences. Donors were not followed over many years; analysis was cross-sectional. Abundant beta clonotypes from cord blood had fewer insertions, unlike memory repertoires, which showed none.

TCRdb fed the 5' RACE reads into MiXCR, producing one record per CDR3 protein. The table shows 240,000 or so distinct CDR3 sequences, with about an eighth occurring only once. This clonotype has only one observation. Antigen unknown. The same data also contributed to another study, on yellow fever vaccine responses in identical twins.

Sequencing was carried out using memory (CD45RO+) T cells sorted from blood. The sequence derives from a woman between 18 and 29 years old in good health.

DNA for the CDR3: TGTGCCAGCAGCTACAATCGGGAGACCCAGTACTTC. Its translation: CASSYNRETQYF. The chain has TRBV11-3 and TRBJ2-5; D remains unclear. Germline V gene data show CDR1 as SGHNT and CDR2 as YENEEA. V dropped 4 bases and J dropped 5 bases, with 8 bases sitting between them. The length of the CDR3 is 12 residues. Variable domain in full (rest from reference TRBV11-3 and TRBJ2-5): EAGVVQSPRYKIIEKKQPVAFWCNPISGHNTLYWYLQNLGQGPELLIRYENEEAVDDSQLPKDRFSAERLKGVDSTLKIQPAELGDSAVYLCASSYNRETQYFGPGTRLLVL.